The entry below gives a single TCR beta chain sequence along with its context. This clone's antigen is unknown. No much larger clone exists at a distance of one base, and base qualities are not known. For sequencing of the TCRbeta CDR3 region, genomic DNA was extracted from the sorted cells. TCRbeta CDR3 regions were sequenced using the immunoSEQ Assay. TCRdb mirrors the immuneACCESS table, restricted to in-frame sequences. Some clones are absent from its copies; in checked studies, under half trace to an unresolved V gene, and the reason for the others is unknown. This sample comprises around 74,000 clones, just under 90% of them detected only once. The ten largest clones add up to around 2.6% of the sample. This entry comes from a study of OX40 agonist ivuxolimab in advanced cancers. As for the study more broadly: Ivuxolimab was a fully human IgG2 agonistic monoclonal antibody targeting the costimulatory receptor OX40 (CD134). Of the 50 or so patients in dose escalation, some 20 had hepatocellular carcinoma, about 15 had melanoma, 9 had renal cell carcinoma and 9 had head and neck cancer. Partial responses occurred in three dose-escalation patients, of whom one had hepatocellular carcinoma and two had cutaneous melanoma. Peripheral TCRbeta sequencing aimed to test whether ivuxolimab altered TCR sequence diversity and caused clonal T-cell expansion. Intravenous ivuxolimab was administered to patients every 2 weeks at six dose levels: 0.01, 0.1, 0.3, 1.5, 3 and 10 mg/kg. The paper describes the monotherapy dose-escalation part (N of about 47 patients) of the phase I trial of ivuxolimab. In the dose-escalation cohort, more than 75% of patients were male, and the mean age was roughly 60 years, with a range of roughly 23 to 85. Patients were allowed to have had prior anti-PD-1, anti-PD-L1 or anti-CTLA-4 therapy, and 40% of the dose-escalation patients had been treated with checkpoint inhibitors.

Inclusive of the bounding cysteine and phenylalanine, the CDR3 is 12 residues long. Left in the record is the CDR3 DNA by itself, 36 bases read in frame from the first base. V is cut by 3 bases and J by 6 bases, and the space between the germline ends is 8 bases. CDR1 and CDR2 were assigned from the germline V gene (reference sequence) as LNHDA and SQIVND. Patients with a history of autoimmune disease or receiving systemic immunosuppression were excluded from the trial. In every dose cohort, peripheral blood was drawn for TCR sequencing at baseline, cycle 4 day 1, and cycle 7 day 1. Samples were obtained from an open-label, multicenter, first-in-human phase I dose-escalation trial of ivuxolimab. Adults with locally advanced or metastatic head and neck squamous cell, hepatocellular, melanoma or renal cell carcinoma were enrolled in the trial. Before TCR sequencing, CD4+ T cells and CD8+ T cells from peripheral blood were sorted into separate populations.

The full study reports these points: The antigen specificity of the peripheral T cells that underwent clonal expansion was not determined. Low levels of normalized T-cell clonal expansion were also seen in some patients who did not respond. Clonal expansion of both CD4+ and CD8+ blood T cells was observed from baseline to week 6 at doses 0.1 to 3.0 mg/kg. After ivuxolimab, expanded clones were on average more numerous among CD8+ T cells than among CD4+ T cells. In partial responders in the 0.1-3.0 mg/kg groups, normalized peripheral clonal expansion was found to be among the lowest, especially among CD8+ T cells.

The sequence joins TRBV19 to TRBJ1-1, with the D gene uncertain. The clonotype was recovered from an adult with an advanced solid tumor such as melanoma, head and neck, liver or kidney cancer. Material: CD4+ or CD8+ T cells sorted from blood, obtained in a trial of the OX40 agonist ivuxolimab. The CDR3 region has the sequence CASSMERAEAFF. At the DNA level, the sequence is TGTGCCAGTAGTATGGAACGGGCTGAAGCTTTCTTT.